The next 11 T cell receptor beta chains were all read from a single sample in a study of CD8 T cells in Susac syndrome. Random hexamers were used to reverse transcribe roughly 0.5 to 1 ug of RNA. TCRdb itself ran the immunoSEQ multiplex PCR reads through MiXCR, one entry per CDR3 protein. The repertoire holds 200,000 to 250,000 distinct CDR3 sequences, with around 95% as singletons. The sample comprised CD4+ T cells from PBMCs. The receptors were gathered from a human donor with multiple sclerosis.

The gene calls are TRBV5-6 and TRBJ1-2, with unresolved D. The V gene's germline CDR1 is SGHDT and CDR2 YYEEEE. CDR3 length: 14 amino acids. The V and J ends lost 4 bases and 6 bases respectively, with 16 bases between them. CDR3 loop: CASSLGPVSDGYTF. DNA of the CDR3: TGTGCCAGCAGCCTAGGCCCCGTGAGCGATGGCTACACCTTC.

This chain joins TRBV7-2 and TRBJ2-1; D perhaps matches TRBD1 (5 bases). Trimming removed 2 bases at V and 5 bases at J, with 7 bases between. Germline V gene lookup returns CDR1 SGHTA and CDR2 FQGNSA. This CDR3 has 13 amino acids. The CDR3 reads CASSLSGNNEQFF. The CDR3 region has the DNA TGTGCCAGCAGCTTATCAGGGAACAATGAGCAGTTCTTC.

CDR3 residues: CASSYGGRNTEAFF. For the CDR3, the DNA is TGTGCCAGCAGTTATGGAGGACGGAACACTGAAGCTTTCTTT. V gene TRBV6-2 or TRBV6-3 combines with J gene TRBJ1-1, with no clear D. This CDR3 spans 14 amino acids. The V gene's germline CDR1 is MNHEY and CDR2 SVGEGT. The V gene lost 3 bases and the J gene lost 1 base, with 9 bases spanning the gap.

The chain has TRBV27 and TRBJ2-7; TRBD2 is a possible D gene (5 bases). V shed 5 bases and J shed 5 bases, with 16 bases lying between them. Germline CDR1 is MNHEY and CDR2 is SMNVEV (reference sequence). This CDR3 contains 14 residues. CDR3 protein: CASSMGWRTNEQYF. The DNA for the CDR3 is TGTGCCAGCAGTATGGGGTGGAGGACGAACGAGCAGTACTTC.

The CDR3 sequence is CASSERPSTLHF. As DNA, the CDR3 is TGTGCCAGCAGTGAAAGGCCCTCCACCCTCCACTTT. The chain links TRBV6-1 to TRBJ1-6; no clear D gene. The germline gives CDR1 MNHNS, CDR2 SASEGT. The CDR3 is 12 residues long. The V and J ends lost 2 bases and 14 bases respectively, with 10 bases between them.

As DNA, the CDR3 is TGCGCTCCAACGGCACCCCGGGATAATGATTCACCCCTCCACTTT. This translates into CAPTAPRDNDSPLHF. The chain recombines TRBV5-1 with TRBJ1-6, with no clear D. The CDR3 contains 15 residues. Germline CDR1 and CDR2: SGHRS and YFSETQ.

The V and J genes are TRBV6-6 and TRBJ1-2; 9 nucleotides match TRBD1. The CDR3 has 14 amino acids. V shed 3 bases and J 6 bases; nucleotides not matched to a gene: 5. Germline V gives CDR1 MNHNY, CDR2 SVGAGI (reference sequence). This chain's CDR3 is CASSYGQGRNGYTF. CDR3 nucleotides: TGTGCCAGCAGTTATGGACAGGGGAGAAATGGCTACACCTTC.

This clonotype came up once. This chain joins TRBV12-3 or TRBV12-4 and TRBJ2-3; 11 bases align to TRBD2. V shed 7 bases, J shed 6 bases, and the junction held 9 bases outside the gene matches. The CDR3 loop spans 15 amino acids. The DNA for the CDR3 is TGTGCCAGCACCCTCCAACTAGCGGGAGTGGATACGCAGTATTTT. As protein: CASTLQLAGVDTQYF.

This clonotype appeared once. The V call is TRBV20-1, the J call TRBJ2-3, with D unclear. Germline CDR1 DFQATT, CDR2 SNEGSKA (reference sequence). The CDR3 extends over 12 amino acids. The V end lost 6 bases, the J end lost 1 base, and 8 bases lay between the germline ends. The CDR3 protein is CSAHDRTDTQYF. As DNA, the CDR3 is TGCAGTGCACACGATCGCACAGATACGCAGTATTTT.

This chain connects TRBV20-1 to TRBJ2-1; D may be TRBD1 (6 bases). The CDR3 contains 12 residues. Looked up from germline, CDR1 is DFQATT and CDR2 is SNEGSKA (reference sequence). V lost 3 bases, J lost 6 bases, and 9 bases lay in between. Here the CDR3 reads CSASGTRNEQFF. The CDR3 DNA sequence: TGCAGTGCTAGCGGGACACGCAATGAGCAGTTCTTC.

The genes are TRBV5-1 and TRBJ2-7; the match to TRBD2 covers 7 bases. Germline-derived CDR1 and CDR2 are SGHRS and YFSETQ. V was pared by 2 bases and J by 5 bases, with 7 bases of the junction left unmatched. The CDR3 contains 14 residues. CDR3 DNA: TGCGCCAGCAGCTTCGCTAGCGGCACCCACGAGCAGTACTTC. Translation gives CASSFASGTHEQYF.